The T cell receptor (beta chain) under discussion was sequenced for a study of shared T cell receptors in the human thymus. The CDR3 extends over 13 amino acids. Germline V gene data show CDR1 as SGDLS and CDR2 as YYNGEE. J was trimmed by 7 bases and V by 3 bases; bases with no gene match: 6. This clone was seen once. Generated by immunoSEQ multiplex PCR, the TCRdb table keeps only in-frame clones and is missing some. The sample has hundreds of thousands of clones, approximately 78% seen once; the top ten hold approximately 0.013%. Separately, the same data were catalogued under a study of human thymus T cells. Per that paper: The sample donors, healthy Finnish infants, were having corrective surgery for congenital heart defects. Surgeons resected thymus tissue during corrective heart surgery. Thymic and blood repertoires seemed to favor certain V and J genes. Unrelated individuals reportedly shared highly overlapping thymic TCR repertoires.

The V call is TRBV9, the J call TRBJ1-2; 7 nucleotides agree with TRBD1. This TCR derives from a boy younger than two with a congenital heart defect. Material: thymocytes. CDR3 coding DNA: TGTGCCAGCAGCGGCGACAGGGACTCTGGCTACACCTTC. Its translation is CASSGDRDSGYTF.